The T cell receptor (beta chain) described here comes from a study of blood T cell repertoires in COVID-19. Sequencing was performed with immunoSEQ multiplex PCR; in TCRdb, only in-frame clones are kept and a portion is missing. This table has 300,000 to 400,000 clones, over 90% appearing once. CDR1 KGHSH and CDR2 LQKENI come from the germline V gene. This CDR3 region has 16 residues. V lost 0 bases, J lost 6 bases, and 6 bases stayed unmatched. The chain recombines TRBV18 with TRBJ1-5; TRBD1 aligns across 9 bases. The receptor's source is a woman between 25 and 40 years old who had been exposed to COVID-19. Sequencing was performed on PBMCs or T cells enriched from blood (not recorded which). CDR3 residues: CASSPPGTGRGQPQHF. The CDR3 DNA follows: TGTGCCAGCTCACCACCCGGGACAGGGAGAGGTCAGCCCCAGCATTTT.